This T cell receptor (beta chain) was captured in a study of shared clonotypes between healthy human individuals. Study in general: CD4 naive and memory got three plates each, CD8 naive two, CD8 memory one. Study-level findings and limits: The study found lower generation probabilities in non-shared clonotypes than in those shared by all four donors. Naive CD4 clonotypes were shared across a few donors at roughly 5%.

The protocol was immunoSEQ multiplex PCR, while the TCRdb copy is restricted to in-frame clones and leaves out a portion. The sample includes about 180,000 clones, 80% to 95% of them seen just once. Germline CDR1 reads MDHEN; CDR2 reads SYDVKM. V was pared by 6 bases and J by 1 base, with 19 bases between. CDR3 length equals 17 residues. As for this clone: No antigen is known for it.

The sequenced sample consisted of naive CD4+ T cells sorted from blood. Subset of the sample: CD45RA+ positively selected. This sequence joins TRBV28 and TRBJ1-5; no clear D gene. This receptor was identified in a woman under 40 in good health. The CDR3 bases are TGTGCCAGCAGGTCCCCCCTACGCGATAGGAGCAATCAGCCCCAGCATTTT. Its translation: CASRSPLRDRSNQPQHF.